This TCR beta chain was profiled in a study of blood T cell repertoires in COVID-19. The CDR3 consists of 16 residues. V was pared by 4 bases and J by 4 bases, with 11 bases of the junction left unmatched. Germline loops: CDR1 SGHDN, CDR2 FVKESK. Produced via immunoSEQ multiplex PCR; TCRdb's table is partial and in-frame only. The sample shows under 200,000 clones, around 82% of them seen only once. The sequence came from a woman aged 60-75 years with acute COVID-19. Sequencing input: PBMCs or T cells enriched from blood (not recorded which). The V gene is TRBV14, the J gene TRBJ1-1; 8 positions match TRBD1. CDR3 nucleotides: TGTGCCAGCAGCCTCTGGACAGGGAAGGGGGTCACTGAAGCTTTCTTT. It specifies CASSLWTGKGVTEAFF.